This T cell receptor beta chain stems from a study of cytomegalovirus exposure and HLA in healthy donors. The primer mix had 60 Vbeta and 13 Jbeta primers. The protocol was immunoSEQ multiplex PCR, while the TCRdb copy is restricted to in-frame clones and leaves out a portion. Among 150,000 to 200,000 clones, roughly three quarters were seen once, and the ten largest hold 4% to 5%. The CDR3 is 14 amino acids. Germline V gene sequence: CDR1 SGHTA, CDR2 FQGNSA. Deletions cut 2 bases from V and 4 bases from J, with 11 bases between. This clonotype was obtained from a man younger than 30 in good health and CMV-seropositive. The sequenced sample was PBMCs. V and J are TRBV7-2 and TRBJ1-1; D is possibly TRBD1 (5 bases). The chain's CDR3 is CASSLNAGPTEAFF. CDR3 nucleotide sequence: TGTGCCAGCAGCTTAAATGCAGGGCCCACTGAAGCTTTCTTT.